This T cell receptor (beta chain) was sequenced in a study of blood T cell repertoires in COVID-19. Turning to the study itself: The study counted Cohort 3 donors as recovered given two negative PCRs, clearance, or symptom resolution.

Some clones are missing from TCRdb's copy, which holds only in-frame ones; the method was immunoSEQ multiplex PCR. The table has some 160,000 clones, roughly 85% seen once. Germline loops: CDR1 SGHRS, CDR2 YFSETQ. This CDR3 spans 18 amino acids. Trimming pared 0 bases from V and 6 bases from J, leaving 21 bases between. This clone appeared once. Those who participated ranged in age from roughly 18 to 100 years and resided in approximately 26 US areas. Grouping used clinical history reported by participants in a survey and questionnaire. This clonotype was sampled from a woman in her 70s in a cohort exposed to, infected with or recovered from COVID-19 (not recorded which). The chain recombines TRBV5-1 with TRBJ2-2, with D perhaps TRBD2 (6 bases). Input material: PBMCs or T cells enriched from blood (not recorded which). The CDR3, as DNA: TGCGCCAGCAGCTTGGAACCCTTAACAGCGGGCCTATCCGGGGAGCTGTTTTTT. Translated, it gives CASSLEPLTAGLSGELFF.